The 9 T cell receptor beta chains below all came from one sample that was sequenced in a study of blood T cell repertoires in COVID-19 (dated by TCRdb to the early 2020s). Library preparation used the immunoSEQ multiplex PCR assay. In its TCRdb copy, this immuneACCESS table keeps in-frame sequences only and misses some clones. Where compared with another copy, unresolved V genes explain less than half of these, and the others have no known cause. The sample table lists over 350,000 clones, about 89% of them with a count of one. Of the sample, over 4% is held by the ten largest clones. Sequencing used peripheral blood. These receptors came from a woman aged 30 to 39 with acute or convalescent COVID-19.

This chain uses TRBV12-3 or TRBV12-4 with TRBJ2-3; no firm D call. The CDR3 is 13 amino acids. V gave up 1 base and J gave up 2 bases, with 4 bases separating them. DNA of the CDR3: TGTGCCAGCAGTTTAGTTCACACAGATACGCAGTATTTT. It specifies CASSLVHTDTQYF.

The chain links TRBV28 to TRBJ2-7; 11 positions match TRBD2. CDR1 MDHEN and CDR2 SYDVKM come from the germline V gene. V lost 6 bases and J lost 12; bases outside the gene matches: 16. The CDR3 totals 15 residues. The CDR3 sequence: CASSRISSGLAGAYF. The DNA for the CDR3 is TGTGCCAGCAGCCGGATTTCATCCGGACTAGCGGGCGCGTACTTC.

The chain links TRBV6-5 to TRBJ1-1, with 9 nucleotides matching TRBD1. V lost 6 bases, J lost 6 bases, and 11 bases stayed unmatched. The V gene's germline CDR1 is MNHEY and CDR2 SVGAGI. This CDR3 region has 15 residues. The CDR3 DNA follows: TGTGCCAGCAGAATCACGGGACAGGGTATTTCTGAAGCTTTCTTT. Its protein product is CASRITGQGISEAFF.

The V gene is TRBV11-2, the J gene TRBJ1-2, with 7 bases lining up with TRBD1. The V gene end was trimmed by 5 bases and the J gene end by 4 bases; junction bases not matched to a gene: 10. CDR1 and CDR2 (germline): SGHAT, FQNNGV. The CDR3 loop spans 15 amino acids. DNA of the CDR3: TGTGCCAGCAGCCCTGGGAGAGGGGGCCTCTATGGCTACACCTTC. Translating gives CASSPGRGGLYGYTF.

The gene calls are TRBV9 and TRBJ2-3; possible D gene TRBD2, 5 bases. V lost 0 bases and J lost 4, with 9 bases in between. This CDR3 region has 14 residues. Germline V CDR1 and CDR2: SGDLS, YYNGEE. The CDR3 DNA sequence: TGTGCCAGCAGCGTAGCTACTAGTGCAGATACGCAGTATTTT. Translating gives CASSVATSADTQYF.

The CDR3 bases are TGTGCCAGCACGAGATCTAGCGGGATAACTTCAGATACGCAGTATTTT. This codes for CASTRSSGITSDTQYF. The chain is built from TRBV9 and TRBJ2-3; 9 bases map to TRBD2. V lost 6 bases and J lost 4; bases outside the gene matches: 12. CDR3 length: 16 residues. The germline gives CDR1 SGDLS, CDR2 YYNGEE.

This chain uses TRBV7-9 with TRBJ2-7, with 12 bases that match TRBD1. In germline, CDR1 is SEHNR, CDR2 FQNEAQ (reference sequence). The CDR3 covers 15 residues. V lost 5 bases, J lost 3 bases, and 5 bases stayed unmatched. CDR3 amino acids: CASSQGTGGIYEQYF. The CDR3 nucleotides are TGTGCCAGCAGCCAAGGGACAGGGGGCATCTACGAGCAGTACTTC.

V is TRBV14 and J is TRBJ1-6; tentatively, D is TRBD1 (6 bases). In germline, CDR1 is SGHDN, CDR2 FVKESK. The germline V and J ends were trimmed by 1 base and 3 bases, with 13 bases remaining between them. The CDR3 length is 17 residues. This CDR3 reads CASSQVSGDNYNSPLHF. CDR3 nucleotides: TGTGCCAGCAGCCAAGTCTCCGGGGACAACTATAATTCACCCCTCCACTTT.

V usage is TRBV9 and J usage is TRBJ2-6; a weak D match, TRBD2 (5 bases). This CDR3 region has 19 residues. V dropped 0 bases and J dropped 2 bases, with 18 bases sitting between them. CDR1 is SGDLS, CDR2 YYNGEE, per germline. CDR3 DNA sequence: TGTGCCAGCAGCGTAGTCCCGGAGGACGCACCCGCTGGGGCCAACGTCCTGACTTTC. As protein: CASSVVPEDAPAGANVLTF.